Listed below are T cell receptor beta chains from one sample, sequenced in a study of OX40 agonist ivuxolimab in advanced cancers. The assay was immunoSEQ multiplex PCR, and TCRdb's table has in-frame clones only and misses some. Of tens of thousands of clones listed, around nine tenths were seen once; the top ten hold roughly 0.72%. The sample in question was CD4+ or CD8+ T cells sorted from blood, obtained in a trial of the OX40 agonist ivuxolimab. These receptors were obtained from an adult with an advanced solid tumor such as melanoma, head and neck, liver or kidney cancer. The CDR3 runs from the conserved cysteine through the conserved F or W. Where a row states a size, it is once, few, many or the class of an expanded clone; other rows omit it.

j_gene,v_gene,abundance,CDR3aa
TRBJ1-2,TRBV7-2,NA,CASSLSGQGIYYGYTF
TRBJ2-3,TRBV5-8,NA,CASLGGTSSSTDTQYF
TRBJ2-3,TRBV29-1,once,CSVANRGGDTQYF
TRBJ1-1,TRBV30,NA,CAWSPNRDTEAFF
TRBJ2-7,TRBV28,NA,CASSLPGALSYEQYF
TRBJ2-7,TRBV5-4,NA,CASSLQGKYEQYF
TRBJ2-7,TRBV7-8,NA,CASSITGDSYEQYF
TRBJ2-5,TRBV28,NA,CASSPRTGITETQYF
TRBJ1-1,TRBV30,NA,CAWRTEMNTEAFF
TRBJ1-6,TRBV9,NA,CASSAGNSPLHF
TRBJ2-1,TRBV7-9,NA,CASSPGGPWDEQFF
TRBJ1-6,TRBV13,NA,CASSSRRNSPLHF
TRBJ2-3,TRBV10-3,NA,CAISESSGRTDTQYF
TRBJ1-4,TRBV2,NA,CASRTREALRATNEKLFF